These 30 T cell receptor beta chains came from one sample sequenced in a study of blood T cell repertoires in COVID-19. Generated by immunoSEQ multiplex PCR, the TCRdb table keeps only in-frame clones and is missing some. The sample has some 180,000 clones, around 83% seen once. Sequencing was carried out using peripheral blood. These receptor sequences come from a woman aged 55-70 years with acute or convalescent COVID-19.

J is TRBJ1-1 and V is TRBV5-1; D not resolved. Germline assignment: CDR1 SGHRS and CDR2 YFSETQ. CDR3 size: 14 residues. V dropped 5 bases and J dropped 0 bases, with 11 bases sitting between them. Written as DNA, the CDR3 is TGCGCCAGCAGTAGAGGCGGGTTGAACACTGAAGCTTTCTTT. This gives the protein CASSRGGLNTEAFF.

V gene TRBV28 combines with J gene TRBJ1-4; the D is unclear. Germline lookup yields CDR1 MDHEN and CDR2 SYDVKM. The V end was cut by 3 bases, the J end by 4 bases, with 12 bases between. CDR3 length: 15 amino acids. This CDR3 reads CASSLPGVDNEKLFF. In DNA form, the CDR3 reads TGTGCCAGCAGTTTGCCGGGAGTAGATAATGAAAAACTGTTTTTT.

V is TRBV5-1 and J is TRBJ2-1; 9 bases line up with TRBD1. The V gene end was trimmed by 4 bases and the J gene end by 8 bases; junction bases not matched to a gene: 7. Per germline, CDR1 SGHRS and CDR2 YFSETQ. CDR3 size: 14 residues. CDR3 nucleotides: TGCGCCAGCAGCAGGGACAGGGTGGGAGATGAGCAGTTCTTC. Its translation: CASSRDRVGDEQFF.

This clone was recorded a few times. The V and J genes are TRBV5-1 and TRBJ1-2; 7 nucleotides agree with TRBD1. After removal of 4 bases from V and 2 bases from J, the junction contained 5 bases not matched to a gene. Germline CDR1 and CDR2: SGHRS and YFSETQ. The CDR3 covers 14 residues. DNA of the CDR3: TGCGCCAGCAGCCCCCAGACAGGGAACTATGGCTACACCTTC. Translated: CASSPQTGNYGYTF.

A note on this clone: The same CDR3 can be traced to other DNA sequences in this sample. This chain uses TRBV27 with TRBJ2-5, with D possibly TRBD2 on 6 matching bases. V gave up 4 bases and J gave up 4 bases, with 13 bases separating them. Germline loops: CDR1 MNHEY, CDR2 SMNVEV (reference sequence). CDR3 length: 14 residues. CDR3 in amino acids: CASSSGLPGETQYF. CDR3 coding DNA: TGTGCCAGCAGTTCGGGACTTCCAGGAGAGACCCAGTACTTC.

The chain has TRBV6-5 and TRBJ1-1; D call uncertain. Trimming shortened V by 7 bases and J by 4 bases, and 10 bases separated the two germline ends. The CDR3 is made up of 12 amino acids. In germline, CDR1 is MNHEY, CDR2 SVGAGI. In DNA form, the CDR3 reads TGTGCCAGCACCTTTCGGGGCACTGAAGCTTTCTTT. Amino acid sequence: CASTFRGTEAFF.

The CDR3 DNA reads as TGTGCCAGCAGCCCGGGACTAGCGGGTAACACCGGGGAGCTGTTTTTT. It codes for CASSPGLAGNTGELFF. The J gene is TRBJ2-2, the V gene TRBV9, with TRBD2 matching over 12 bases. J gave up 2 bases and V 4 bases, and 3 bases lay outside the gene matches. Germline assignment: CDR1 SGDLS and CDR2 YYNGEE. CDR3 size: 16 residues.

The chain has TRBV11-2 and TRBJ1-3; 7 bases are a match to TRBD1. This CDR3 has 15 amino acids. Losses at the gene ends were 6 bases for V and 0 bases for J; bases not matched to a gene: 5. CDR1 is SGHAT, CDR2 FQNNGV, per germline. Here the CDR3 reads CASSLDRLSGNTIYF. In nucleotides, the CDR3 is TGTGCCAGCAGTTTGGACAGGCTCTCTGGAAACACCATATATTTT.

This clone occurred many times. The chain employs TRBV12-3 or TRBV12-4 and TRBJ2-7, with 12 bases identical to TRBD1. The V gene end was trimmed by 11 bases and the J gene end by 3 bases; junction bases not matched to a gene: 5. The CDR3 length is 13 residues. CDR3 in DNA: TGTGCCTGTGGGACAGGGGGCGGCTACGAGCAGTACTTC. It is translated as CACGTGGGYEQYF.

The chain recombines TRBV27 with TRBJ2-1; 10 bases are shared with TRBD2. This CDR3 comprises 16 residues. The V segment lost 2 bases and the J segment 3 bases; nucleotides outside the gene matches: 4. Germline V gene data show CDR1 as MNHEY and CDR2 as SMNVEV (reference sequence). The CDR3 protein is CASSLALAGNYNEQFF. The CDR3 nucleotides are TGTGCCAGCAGTTTAGCACTAGCGGGGAACTACAATGAGCAGTTCTTC.

The chain carries TRBV28 and TRBJ2-3; 10 bases align to TRBD2. CDR3 length: 15 amino acids. Germline V CDR1 and CDR2: MDHEN, SYDVKM. V shed 8 bases, J shed 3 bases, and the junction held 8 bases outside the gene matches. CDR3 nucleotides: TGTGCCAGCGGCTTAGCGGGAGGTGGTACAGATACGCAGTATTTT. Translating gives CASGLAGGGTDTQYF.

A note on this clone: The sample contains more than one DNA sequence encoding this CDR3. This chain links TRBV4-2 with TRBJ2-2, with D unclear. The CDR3 sequence is 12 residues long. V was trimmed by 3 bases and J by 5 bases, leaving 4 bases between them. Germline V lookup: CDR1 LGHNA, CDR2 YNFKEQ. This chain's CDR3 is CASSQATGELFF. In nucleotides, the CDR3 is TGTGCCAGCAGCCAGGCAACCGGGGAGCTGTTTTTT.

The rearrangement links TRBV11-3 to TRBJ1-2; D is perhaps TRBD1 (5 bases). The germline gives CDR1 SGHNT, CDR2 YENEEA. The CDR3 extends over 14 amino acids. Deletions cut 1 base from V and 8 bases from J, with 14 bases between. CDR3 amino acids: CASSLAGREGGYTF. Here the CDR3 DNA reads TGTGCCAGCAGCTTAGCTGGCAGGGAGGGAGGCTACACCTTC.

This chain uses TRBV6-5 with TRBJ1-2; tentatively, D is TRBD1 (5 bases). Germline V gene sequence: CDR1 MNHEY, CDR2 SVGAGI. The CDR3 runs 14 residues. The V gene lost 6 bases and the J gene lost 8 bases, with 19 bases spanning the gap. CDR3 in DNA: TGTGCCAGCAGAACTCAGGGCCGGTCTTGGGGCTACACCTTC. This gives the protein CASRTQGRSWGYTF.

The chain combines TRBV6-5 with TRBJ2-5, with TRBD1 identical over 7 bases. The germline V gene has CDR1 MNHEY and CDR2 SVGAGI. V dropped 0 bases and J dropped 1; count of bases not matched to a gene: 5. The CDR3 covers 16 residues. The CDR3 is CASSYSTGPGQETQYF. The CDR3 DNA reads as TGTGCCAGCAGTTACTCGACAGGGCCGGGCCAAGAGACCCAGTACTTC.

There are a few counts of this clone. This chain links TRBV12-3 or TRBV12-4 with TRBJ1-2; D may be TRBD1 (6 bases). V gave up 6 bases and J gave up 6 bases, with 11 bases separating them. There are 12 residues in the CDR3. Here the CDR3 DNA reads TGTGCCAGCAGCTACGACAGGAATGGCTACACCTTC. Its translation is CASSYDRNGYTF.

The rearrangement joins TRBV5-1 to TRBJ2-5, with 9 nucleotides matching TRBD1. Germline-derived CDR1 and CDR2 are SGHRS and YFSETQ. V was pared by 3 bases and J by 1 base, with 4 bases of the junction left unmatched. The CDR3 extends over 15 amino acids. CDR3 amino acids: CASSSMTGGQETQYF. Here the CDR3 DNA reads TGCGCCAGCAGCTCGATGACAGGGGGCCAAGAGACCCAGTACTTC.

The CDR3 here is CATSPGQGGQETQYF. Written as DNA, the CDR3 is TGTGCCACCAGCCCGGGACAGGGAGGACAAGAGACCCAGTACTTC. The V call is TRBV24-1, the J call TRBJ2-5; 9 bases are a match to TRBD1. Per the germline V gene, CDR1 is KGHDR and CDR2 is SFDVKD. There are 15 residues in the CDR3. V was clipped by 7 bases and J by 2 bases; unmatched bases: 7.

The V and J genes are TRBV29-1 and TRBJ2-7, with TRBD1 matching over 7 bases. The V gene end was trimmed by 0 bases and the J gene end by 2 bases; junction bases not matched to a gene: 4. Germline V lookup: CDR1 SQVTM, CDR2 ANQGSEA. CDR3 length: 14 residues. CDR3: CSVEDGTGAYEQYF. The DNA for the CDR3 is TGCAGCGTTGAAGATGGAACAGGGGCCTACGAGCAGTACTTC.

The rearrangement joins TRBV28 to TRBJ1-1, with TRBD1 matching 7 bases. V shed 3 bases and J 4 bases; nucleotides not matched to a gene: 5. The CDR3 is 14 amino acids. Germline CDR1 is MDHEN and CDR2 is SYDVKM. CDR3 sequence (DNA): TGTGCCAGCAGTTTGGAGGGGGCGATCACTGAAGCTTTCTTT. Protein sequence: CASSLEGAITEAFF. Using reference TRBV28 and TRBJ1-1 for the parts outside the CDR3, the full variable domain is DVKVTQSSRYLVKRTGEKVFLECVQDMDHENMFWYRQDPGLGLRLIYFSYDVKMKEKGDIPEGYSVSREKKERFSLILESASTNQTSMYLCASSLEGAITEAFFGQGTRLTVV.

V and J are TRBV6-5 and TRBJ1-1, with D possibly matching TRBD1 (5 bases). The germline V and J ends were trimmed by 5 bases and 4 bases, with 17 bases remaining between them. This CDR3 has 15 amino acids. Germline CDR1 and CDR2: MNHEY and SVGAGI. The CDR3 DNA reads TGTGCCAGCAGTAACCCCCAGGGCTTGGGCACTGAAGCTTTCTTT. This translates into CASSNPQGLGTEAFF.

This clone has more than one count but fewer than ten. V and J are TRBV28 and TRBJ1-1; 7 bases align to TRBD1. This CDR3 contains 15 residues. CDR1 is MDHEN and CDR2 is SYDVKM in the germline V gene. J gave up 6 bases and V 5 bases, and 12 bases lay outside the gene matches. CDR3 sequence: CASSPPTGSLAEAFF. In nucleotides, the CDR3 is TGTGCCAGCAGTCCGCCGACAGGGAGCTTAGCTGAAGCTTTCTTT.

This chain links TRBV5-1 with TRBJ2-5; D remains unclear. The CDR3 spans 13 residues. V lost 1 base, J lost 2 bases, and 6 bases lay in between. Germline CDR1 and CDR2: SGHRS and YFSETQ. The CDR3 is CASSLTVQETQYF. The DNA for the CDR3 is TGCGCCAGCAGCTTGACAGTTCAAGAGACCCAGTACTTC.

V usage is TRBV4-1 and J usage is TRBJ2-5; D possibly corresponds to TRBD2 (6 bases). Between the trimmed V and J ends, which lost 0 bases and 5 bases, there was a span of 13 bases. The CDR3 loop spans 15 amino acids. Per the germline V gene, CDR1 is MGHRA and CDR2 is YSYEKL. This chain's CDR3 is CASSQDSGEDETQYF. In DNA, the CDR3 is TGCGCCAGCAGCCAAGATTCTGGGGAGGATGAGACCCAGTACTTC.

The chain couples TRBV5-1 to TRBJ2-1; 11 bases align to TRBD2. Trimming cost V 5 bases and J 7 bases; bases outside gene matches: 5. The CDR3 has 14 amino acids. Germline CDR1 and CDR2: SGHRS and YFSETQ. Written as DNA, the CDR3 is TGCGCCAGCAGGCTAGCGGGAGGCGGAAATGAGCAGTTCTTC. Translated, it gives CASRLAGGGNEQFF.

V and J are TRBV7-2 and TRBJ1-2; 7 bases are a match to TRBD1. The germline V gene encodes CDR1 SGHTA and CDR2 FQGNSA. The CDR3 runs to 13 residues. Trimming removed 5 bases from V and 2 bases from J; junction bases left unmatched: 2. In DNA form, the CDR3 reads TGTGCCAGCAGCCCCAGGGGGAACTATGGCTACACCTTC. Its translation is CASSPRGNYGYTF. Using reference TRBV7-2 and TRBJ1-2 for the parts outside the CDR3, the full variable domain is GAGVSQSPSNKVTEKGKDVELRCDPISGHTALYWYRQSLGQGLEFLIYFQGNSAPDKSGLPSDRFSAERTGGSVSTLTIQRTQQEDSAVYLCASSPRGNYGYTFGSGTRLTVV.

The chain couples TRBV6-5 to TRBJ1-5, with unresolved D. V lost 8 bases to trimming and J lost 2 bases, with 10 bases between them. Germline CDR1 reads MNHEY; CDR2 reads SVGAGI. The CDR3 spans 13 residues. The CDR3 loop is CASGEDRNQPQHF. The CDR3 DNA follows: TGTGCCAGCGGGGAGGATCGCAATCAGCCCCAGCATTTT.

The rearrangement links TRBV25-1 to TRBJ1-2; D unresolved. Germline V gene data show CDR1 as MGHDK and CDR2 as SYGVNS. V lost 7 bases and J lost 0, with 6 bases in between. This CDR3 is built from 12 residues. CDR3 protein: CASKGANYGYTF. CDR3 in DNA: TGTGCCAGCAAAGGAGCTAACTATGGCTACACCTTC.

The rearrangement joins TRBV10-2 to TRBJ2-3; 8 nucleotides line up with TRBD1. The CDR3 length is 18 residues. The V segment lost 8 bases and the J segment 0 bases; nucleotides outside the gene matches: 16. CDR1 WSHSY and CDR2 SAAADI come from the germline V gene. CDR3 in DNA: TGCGCCAGCCCGCGCGAATACACAGGGGGTAGCAGCACAGATACGCAGTATTTT. Translated, it gives CASPREYTGGSSTDTQYF.

This chain joins TRBV30 and TRBJ2-2, with 7 nucleotides matching TRBD2. Germline trimming cut 4 bases from V and 2 bases from J; bases unmatched to any gene: 7. Germline V gives CDR1 GTSNPN, CDR2 SVGIG (reference sequence). This CDR3 is built from 15 residues. CDR3: CAWNAAGLNTGELFF. Written as DNA, the CDR3 is TGTGCCTGGAATGCCGCGGGACTAAACACCGGGGAGCTGTTTTTT.